The 6 T cell receptor beta chains reported below all come from one sample, sequenced in a study of monozygotic twins with inflammatory bowel disease. TCRdb processed the 5' RACE reads again and assigns one entry to each CDR3 protein, with no DNA. This table holds over 110,000 distinct CDR3 sequences. What was sequenced was blood. Every receptor here comes from a human donor with ulcerative colitis or Crohn's disease, or a healthy co-twin of an affected twin (not recorded which).

The V gene is TRBV20-1, the J gene TRBJ2-5; the TRBD2 assignment by TCRdb is unverifiable without DNA. The CDR3 loop spans 18 amino acids. Germline CDR1 reads DFQATT; CDR2 reads SNEGSKA (reference sequence). CDR3 protein: CSARDFAFEQAPQETQYF.

The chain couples TRBV20-1 to TRBJ2-7; the D gene TCRdb calls, TRBD1, cannot be checked with no DNA. This CDR3 has 14 residues. Germline V gene lookup returns CDR1 DFQATT and CDR2 SNEGSKA (reference sequence). CDR3: CSARSPDRGNEQYF.

The V gene is TRBV5-6, the J gene TRBJ2-5; TCRdb lists TRBD2, though no DNA is available to test this call. This CDR3 is 14 amino acids long. Germline CDR1 is SGHDT and CDR2 is YYEEEE. CDR3: CASSLRLAEETQYF.

The CDR3 reads CATQGGTDTQYF. The chain links TRBV28 to TRBJ2-3; TCRdb proposes TRBD1, but this gene call is untestable without DNA. The CDR3 has 12 residues. Germline CDR1 is MDHEN and CDR2 is SYDVKM. Looking up the rest from reference TRBV28 and TRBJ2-3 gives the full variable domain: DVKVTQSSRYLVKRTGEKVFLECVQDMDHENMFWYRQDPGLGLRLIYFSYDVKMKEKGDIPEGYSVSREKKERFSLILESASTNQTSMYLCATQGGTDTQYFGPGTRLTVL.

The genes are TRBV3-1 and TRBJ1-5; with no DNA, the TCRdb D assignment of TRBD1 cannot be verified. The CDR3 extends over 15 amino acids. Germline CDR1 reads LGHDT; CDR2 reads YNNKEL (reference sequence). This CDR3 is CASSQGTGVNQPQHF.

V and J are TRBV3-1 and TRBJ2-4; TCRdb names TRBD2, which stays unverified in the absence of DNA. The CDR3 is made up of 19 amino acids. CDR1 is LGHDT, CDR2 YNNKEL, per germline (reference sequence). The CDR3 reads CASSQGLRRLAGSKNIQYF.